This T cell receptor (beta chain) was sequenced during a study of blood T cell repertoires in COVID-19. Background on the study: Donors in the United States, Italy and Spain gave samples during acute or convalescent COVID-19. T cells, B-cell-depleted T cells, or PBMCs provided the cDNA or gDNA that served as material.

Per the study methods: Reference gene primer amplification gave nucleated cell count estimates. TCRdb's table, derived via immunoSEQ multiplex PCR, lists solely in-frame clones and lacks some. D and trimming were read from the DNA, whereas the V and J calls and clone size are those reported in that table. The data show a few hundred thousand clones, around nine tenths seen once. Input material: peripheral blood. The source of this sequence is a man older than 75 with acute or convalescent COVID-19.

This CDR3 reads CASSLEARGSDTQYF. The CDR3 bases are TGTGCCAGCAGCTTAGAGGCTCGGGGGTCAGATACGCAGTATTTT. The chain joins TRBV7-2 to TRBJ2-3, with D possibly being TRBD2 (6 bases). The CDR3 consists of 15 residues. V was clipped by 1 base and J by 4 bases, with 12 bases between them. The germline V gene has CDR1 SGHTA and CDR2 FQGNSA.